The 8 T cell receptor beta chains reported below all come from one sample, sequenced in a study of T cell responses to AZD1222 COVID-19 vaccine. The assay was immunoSEQ multiplex PCR, and TCRdb's table has in-frame clones only and misses some. The repertoire includes around 190,000 clones, 85% to 95% of them detected once, and 1% to 1.5% sits in the top ten. Specimen: peripheral blood, collected on day 0 of AZD1222 vaccination. The receptors derive from an adult in good health.

This clone is a singleton in its sample. The CDR3 DNA is TGTGCCAGCAGCGCCCGGGACAGGGGGCCTCGTCAGCCCCAGCATTTT. This encodes CASSARDRGPRQPQHF. V is TRBV7-8 and J is TRBJ1-5; 12 bases align to TRBD1. Trimming at V came to 5 bases and at J to 6 bases, leaving 8 bases not matched to a gene. The germline V gene has CDR1 SGHVS and CDR2 FQNEAQ. This CDR3 is built from 16 residues.

J is TRBJ1-5 and V is TRBV28; D gene uncertain. Trimming shortened V by 7 bases and J by 2 bases, and 12 bases separated the two germline ends. In germline, CDR1 is MDHEN, CDR2 SYDVKM. This CDR3 region has 14 residues. The CDR3 nucleotides read TGTGCCAGCATCGCTGGGTGGGGCAATCAGCCCCAGCATTTT. This codes for CASIAGWGNQPQHF.

This clone has only one observation. This chain connects TRBV4-1 to TRBJ2-7, with 9 bases aligning to TRBD2. The germline V gene has CDR1 MGHRA and CDR2 YSYEKL. The CDR3 contains 16 residues. The V and J ends lost 0 bases and 0 bases, in that order; junction bases with no gene match: 3. This CDR3 is CASSQERRGGSYEQYF. CDR3 bases: TGCGCCAGCAGCCAAGAGAGGCGGGGGGGCTCCTACGAGCAGTACTTC.

The rearrangement uses TRBV10-3 and TRBJ2-7; D may be TRBD2 (6 bases). The CDR3 length is 15 residues. Germline CDR1 ENHRY, CDR2 SYGVKD. Deletions cut 8 bases from V and 0 bases from J, with 17 bases between. The CDR3: CAIGTVRGTSYEQYF. The CDR3 DNA sequence: TGTGCCATCGGAACCGTCCGGGGGACCTCCTACGAGCAGTACTTC.

J is TRBJ1-2 and V is TRBV2, with D unresolved. The CDR3 runs to 14 residues. Per germline, CDR1 SNHLY and CDR2 FYNNEI. Trimming pared 6 bases from V and 8 bases from J, leaving 19 bases between. The DNA of the CDR3 is TGTGCCAGCAGGAGGTTTGTGAGTTTGCGGGGCTACACCTTC. Translating it yields CASRRFVSLRGYTF.

The chain carries TRBV12-3 or TRBV12-4 and TRBJ1-1, with no clear D. V lost 6 bases and J 3 bases, leaving 11 bases between the germline ends. CDR3 length: 13 residues. CDR3 DNA sequence: TGTGCCAGCAGGGCCCAAGTGGACACTGAAGCTTTCTTT. Protein sequence: CASRAQVDTEAFF.

The CDR3 DNA reads as TGTGCCAGCAGCCACGATGGGGGGGGAACTAACTATGGCTACACCTTC. This gives the protein CASSHDGGGTNYGYTF. J is TRBJ1-2 and V is TRBV5-4; D possibly corresponds to TRBD1 (5 bases). V shed 4 bases and J shed 0 bases, with 16 bases lying between them. The CDR3 totals 16 residues. The germline V gene encodes CDR1 SGHNT and CDR2 YYREEE (reference sequence).

The chain employs TRBV27 and TRBJ1-1; D might be TRBD1 (6 bases). V lost 3 bases and J lost 0, with 14 bases in between. The CDR3 spans 16 residues. Germline loops: CDR1 MNHEY, CDR2 SMNVEV (reference sequence). CDR3 amino acids: CASSLGAGRLNTEAFF. The CDR3 bases are TGTGCCAGCAGTTTGGGGGCAGGGAGATTGAACACTGAAGCTTTCTTT.